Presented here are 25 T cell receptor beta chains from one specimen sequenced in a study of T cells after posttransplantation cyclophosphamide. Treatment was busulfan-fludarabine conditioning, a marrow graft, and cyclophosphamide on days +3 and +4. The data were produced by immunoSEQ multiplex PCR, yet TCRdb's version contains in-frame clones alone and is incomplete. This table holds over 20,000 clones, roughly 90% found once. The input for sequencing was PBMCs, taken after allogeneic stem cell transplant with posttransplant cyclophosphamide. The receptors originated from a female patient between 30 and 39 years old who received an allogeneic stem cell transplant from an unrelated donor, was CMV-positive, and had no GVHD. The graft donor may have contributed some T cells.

The CDR3 sequence is CASSRVGGHTDTQYF. In DNA, the CDR3 is TGTGCCAGCAGCAGGGTCGGTGGGCACACAGATACGCAGTATTTT. The genes are TRBV2 and TRBJ2-3, with TRBD1 as a possible D gene (5 bases). Trimming removed 6 bases at V and 2 bases at J, with 15 bases between. This CDR3 spans 15 amino acids. Germline V gene data show CDR1 as SNHLY and CDR2 as FYNNEI.

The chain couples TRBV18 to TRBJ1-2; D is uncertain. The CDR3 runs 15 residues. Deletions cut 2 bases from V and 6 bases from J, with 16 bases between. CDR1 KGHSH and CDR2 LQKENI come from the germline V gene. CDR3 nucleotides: TGTGCCAGCTCACCAAAGCGGACGGTTTCGCATGGCTACACCTTC. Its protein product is CASSPKRTVSHGYTF.

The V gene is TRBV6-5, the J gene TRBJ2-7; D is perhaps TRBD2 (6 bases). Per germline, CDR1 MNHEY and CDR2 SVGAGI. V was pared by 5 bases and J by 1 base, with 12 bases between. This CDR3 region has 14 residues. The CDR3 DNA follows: TGTGCCAGCAGTGATCCTCGGGGGTCCTACGAGCAGTACTTC. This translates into CASSDPRGSYEQYF.

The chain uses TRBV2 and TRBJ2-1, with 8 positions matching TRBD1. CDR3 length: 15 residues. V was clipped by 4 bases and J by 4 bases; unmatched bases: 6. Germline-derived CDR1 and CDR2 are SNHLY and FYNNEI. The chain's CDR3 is CASSADRVLYNEQFF. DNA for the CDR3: TGTGCCAGCAGTGCGGACAGGGTGCTGTACAATGAGCAGTTCTTC.

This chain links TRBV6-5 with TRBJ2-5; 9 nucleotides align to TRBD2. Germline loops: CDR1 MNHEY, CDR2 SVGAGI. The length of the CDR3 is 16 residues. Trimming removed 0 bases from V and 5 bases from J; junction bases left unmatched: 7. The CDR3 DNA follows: TGTGCCAGCAGTTACTCGGGCGGGGGGGCCTGGGAGACCCAGTACTTC. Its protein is CASSYSGGGAWETQYF.

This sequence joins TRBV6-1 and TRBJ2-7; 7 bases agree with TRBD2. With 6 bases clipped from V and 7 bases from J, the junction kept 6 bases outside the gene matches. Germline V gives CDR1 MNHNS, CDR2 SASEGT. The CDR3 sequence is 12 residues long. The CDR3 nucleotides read TGTGCCAGCAGGGGGAGGGTTTATGAGCAGTACTTC. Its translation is CASRGRVYEQYF.

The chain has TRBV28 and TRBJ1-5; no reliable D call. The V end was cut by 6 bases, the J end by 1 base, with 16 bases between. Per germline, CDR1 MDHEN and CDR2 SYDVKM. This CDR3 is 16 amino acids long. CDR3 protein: CASSQLQRGSNQPQHF. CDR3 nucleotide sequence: TGTGCCAGCAGCCAACTACAGCGGGGAAGCAATCAGCCCCAGCATTTT.

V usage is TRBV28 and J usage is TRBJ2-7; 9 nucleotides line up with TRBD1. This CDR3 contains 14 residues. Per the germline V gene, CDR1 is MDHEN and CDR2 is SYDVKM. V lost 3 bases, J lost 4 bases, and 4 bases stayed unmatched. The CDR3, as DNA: TGTGCCAGCAGTTTCTTGGACAGGGGATACGAGCAGTACTTC. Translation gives CASSFLDRGYEQYF.

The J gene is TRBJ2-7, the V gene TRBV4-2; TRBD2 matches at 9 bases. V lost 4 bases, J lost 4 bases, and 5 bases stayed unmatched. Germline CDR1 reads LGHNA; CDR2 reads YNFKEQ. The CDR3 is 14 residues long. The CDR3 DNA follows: TGTGCCAGCAGCCGTCGCGGGGGGGCTTACGAGCAGTACTTC. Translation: CASSRRGGAYEQYF.

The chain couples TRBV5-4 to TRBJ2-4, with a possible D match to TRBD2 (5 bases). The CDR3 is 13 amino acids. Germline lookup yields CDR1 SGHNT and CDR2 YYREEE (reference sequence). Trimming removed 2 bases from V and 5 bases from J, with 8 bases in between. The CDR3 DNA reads TGTGCCAGCAGCTTAGCGGCTCAAAACATTCAGTACTTC. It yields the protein CASSLAAQNIQYF.

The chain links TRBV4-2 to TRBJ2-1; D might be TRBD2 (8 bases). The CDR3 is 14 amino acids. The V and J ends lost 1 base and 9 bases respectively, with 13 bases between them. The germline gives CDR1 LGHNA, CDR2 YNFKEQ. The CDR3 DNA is TGTGCCAGCAGCCAAGCGACAGGGACTAGTGAGCAGTTCTTC. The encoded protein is CASSQATGTSEQFF.

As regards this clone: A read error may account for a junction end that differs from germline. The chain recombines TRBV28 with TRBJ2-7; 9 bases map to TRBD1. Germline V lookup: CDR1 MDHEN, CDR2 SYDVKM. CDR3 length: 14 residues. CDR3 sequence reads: CASSPGQGLGGRDF. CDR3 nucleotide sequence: TGTGCCAGCAGCCCGGGACAGGGCTTGGGGGGCCGGGACTTC.

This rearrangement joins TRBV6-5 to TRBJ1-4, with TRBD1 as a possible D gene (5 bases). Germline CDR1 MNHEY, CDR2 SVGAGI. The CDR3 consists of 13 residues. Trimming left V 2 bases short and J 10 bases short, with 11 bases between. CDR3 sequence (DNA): TGTGCCAGCAGTTACGGGGGGAAAGGAAAACTGTTTTTT. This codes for CASSYGGKGKLFF.

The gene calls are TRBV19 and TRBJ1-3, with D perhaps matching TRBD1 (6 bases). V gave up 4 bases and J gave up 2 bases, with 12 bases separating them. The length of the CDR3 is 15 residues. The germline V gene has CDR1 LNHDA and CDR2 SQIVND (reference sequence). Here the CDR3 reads CASSTLQGTGNTIYF. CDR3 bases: TGTGCCAGTAGTACTCTACAGGGAACTGGAAACACCATATATTTT.

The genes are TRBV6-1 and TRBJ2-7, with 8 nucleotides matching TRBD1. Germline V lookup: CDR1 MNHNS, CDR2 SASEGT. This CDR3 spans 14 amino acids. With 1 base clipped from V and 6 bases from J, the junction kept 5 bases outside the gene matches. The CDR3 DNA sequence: TGTGCCAGCAGTGAAGGGACAGGGTTGGGCGAGCAGTACTTC. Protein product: CASSEGTGLGEQYF.

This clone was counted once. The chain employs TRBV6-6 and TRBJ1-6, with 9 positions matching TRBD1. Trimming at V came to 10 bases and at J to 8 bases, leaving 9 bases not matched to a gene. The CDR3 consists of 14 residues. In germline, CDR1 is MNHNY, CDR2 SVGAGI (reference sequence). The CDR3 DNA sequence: TGTGCCATTTCGGACAGGGGATCATATTCACCCCTCCACTTT. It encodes CAISDRGSYSPLHF.

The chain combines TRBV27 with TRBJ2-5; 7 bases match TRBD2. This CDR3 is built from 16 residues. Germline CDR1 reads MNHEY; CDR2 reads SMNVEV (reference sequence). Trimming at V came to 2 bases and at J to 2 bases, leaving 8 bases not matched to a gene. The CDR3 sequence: CASSLAGGGIQETQYF. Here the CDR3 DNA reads TGTGCCAGCAGTTTAGCTGGCGGGGGTATTCAAGAGACCCAGTACTTC.

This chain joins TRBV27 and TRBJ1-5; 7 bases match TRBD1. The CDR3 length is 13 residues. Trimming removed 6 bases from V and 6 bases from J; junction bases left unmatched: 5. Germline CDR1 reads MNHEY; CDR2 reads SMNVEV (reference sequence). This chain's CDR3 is CASSRQGSQPQHF. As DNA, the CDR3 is TGTGCCAGCAGCCGACAGGGTAGTCAGCCCCAGCATTTT.

Here the CDR3 reads CASSLIRGYYTEAFF. The CDR3 DNA reads as TGTGCCAGCAGTTTAATCAGGGGCTATTACACTGAAGCTTTCTTT. V gene TRBV28 combines with J gene TRBJ1-1; maybe TRBD1 (6 bases). Per germline, CDR1 MDHEN and CDR2 SYDVKM. Trimming removed 2 bases from V and 3 bases from J, with 13 bases in between. The CDR3 has 15 residues.

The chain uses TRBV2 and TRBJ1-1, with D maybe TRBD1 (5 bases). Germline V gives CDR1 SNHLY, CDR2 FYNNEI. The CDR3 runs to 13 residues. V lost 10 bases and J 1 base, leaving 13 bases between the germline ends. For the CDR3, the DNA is TGTGCCACAGCGCGGGGCGAGAACACTGAAGCTTTCTTT. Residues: CATARGENTEAFF.

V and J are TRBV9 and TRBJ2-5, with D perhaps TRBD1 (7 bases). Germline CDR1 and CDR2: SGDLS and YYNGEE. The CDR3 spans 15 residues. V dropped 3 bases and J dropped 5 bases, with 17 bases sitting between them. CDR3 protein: CASSGGTVTIETQYF. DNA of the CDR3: TGTGCCAGCAGCGGCGGGACAGTGACCATTGAGACCCAGTACTTC.

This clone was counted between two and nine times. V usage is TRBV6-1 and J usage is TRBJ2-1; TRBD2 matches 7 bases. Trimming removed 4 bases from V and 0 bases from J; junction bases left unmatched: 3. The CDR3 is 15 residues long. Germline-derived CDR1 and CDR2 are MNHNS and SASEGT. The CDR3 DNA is TGTGCCAGCAGTGGGGAGGGGAACTCCTACAATGAGCAGTTCTTC. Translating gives CASSGEGNSYNEQFF.

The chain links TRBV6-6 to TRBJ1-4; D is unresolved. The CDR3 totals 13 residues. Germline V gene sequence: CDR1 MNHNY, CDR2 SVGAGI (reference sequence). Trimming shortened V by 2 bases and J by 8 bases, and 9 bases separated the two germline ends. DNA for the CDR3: TGTGCCAGCAGTTACGGAGGCGTCGAAAAACTGTTTTTT. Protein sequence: CASSYGGVEKLFF.

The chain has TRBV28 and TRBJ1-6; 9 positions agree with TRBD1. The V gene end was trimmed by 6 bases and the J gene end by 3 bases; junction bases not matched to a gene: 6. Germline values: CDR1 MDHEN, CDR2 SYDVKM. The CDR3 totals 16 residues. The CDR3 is CASRGDRDHYNSPLHF. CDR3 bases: TGTGCCAGCAGAGGGGACAGGGATCACTATAATTCACCCCTCCACTTT.

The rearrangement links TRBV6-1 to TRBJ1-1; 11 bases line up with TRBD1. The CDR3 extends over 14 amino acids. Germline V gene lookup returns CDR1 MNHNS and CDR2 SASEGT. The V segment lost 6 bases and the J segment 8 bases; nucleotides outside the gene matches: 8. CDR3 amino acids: CASRPTGTGGEAFF. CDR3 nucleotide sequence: TGTGCCAGCAGGCCTACCGGGACAGGGGGGGAAGCTTTCTTT.